These T cell receptor beta chains were read from a single sample in a study of blood T cell repertoires in COVID-19. Data came from immunoSEQ multiplex PCR; TCRdb stores just in-frame clones and leaves some out. The data hold approximately 230,000 clones, with 82% observed a single time. Sequencing input: peripheral blood. These receptors all stem from a woman aged 80 or older with active or convalescent COVID-19. The CDR3 runs from the conserved cysteine through the conserved F or W. The order of the fields is D gene, V gene, clone size, J gene, CDR3 protein, CDR3 DNA. D genes are given only for firm matches. The size of a clone is reported for some rows only, either as once, few or many, or as a class for expanded clones.

d_call: .
v_call: TRBV28
clone_size: .
j_call: TRBJ1-5
cdr3_aa: CASSPPSNSNQPQHF
cdr3_nt: TGTGCCAGCAGTCCCCCCAGTAATAGCAATCAGCCCCAGCATTTT

d_call: .
v_call: TRBV5-6
clone_size: .
j_call: TRBJ1-2
cdr3_aa: CASSPTGANYGYTF
cdr3_nt: TGTGCCAGCAGCCCCACCGGGGCTAACTATGGCTACACCTTC

d_call: .
v_call: TRBV20-1
clone_size: .
j_call: TRBJ2-7
cdr3_aa: CSAEDSYEQYF
cdr3_nt: TGCAGTGCCGAGGACAGCTACGAGCAGTACTTC

d_call: .
v_call: TRBV11-2
clone_size: .
j_call: TRBJ2-5
cdr3_aa: CASSSLKGDQETQYF
cdr3_nt: TGTGCCAGCAGCTCCCTGAAGGGGGATCAAGAGACCCAGTACTTC

d_call: .
v_call: TRBV9
clone_size: once
j_call: TRBJ2-1
cdr3_aa: CASSAQGLTYNEQFF
cdr3_nt: TGTGCCAGCAGCGCACAGGGATTGACCTACAATGAGCAGTTCTTC

d_call: TRBD1
v_call: TRBV28
clone_size: .
j_call: TRBJ1-5
cdr3_aa: CASSWGTGMDQPQHF
cdr3_nt: TGTGCCAGCAGCTGGGGGACAGGGATGGATCAGCCCCAGCATTTT

d_call: .
v_call: TRBV10-3
clone_size: .
j_call: TRBJ1-1
cdr3_aa: CAISQGLNTEAFF
cdr3_nt: TGTGCCATCAGTCAGGGGCTGAACACTGAAGCTTTCTTT

d_call: .
v_call: TRBV2
clone_size: .
j_call: TRBJ1-4
cdr3_aa: CASSEKGPRRGNEKLFF
cdr3_nt: TGTGCCAGCAGTGAAAAGGGCCCCCGGAGGGGAAATGAAAAACTGTTTTTT

d_call: TRBD2
v_call: TRBV11-2
clone_size: .
j_call: TRBJ2-7
cdr3_aa: CASSLWTRGSYEQYF
cdr3_nt: TGTGCCAGCAGCTTATGGACTAGGGGATCCTACGAGCAGTACTTC

d_call: .
v_call: TRBV5-6
clone_size: .
j_call: TRBJ1-1
cdr3_aa: CASSLRVNTEAFF
cdr3_nt: TGTGCCAGCAGCTTGCGAGTGAACACTGAAGCTTTCTTT

d_call: TRBD2
v_call: TRBV28
clone_size: .
j_call: TRBJ2-7
cdr3_aa: CASTGRRNEQYF
cdr3_nt: TGTGCCAGCACCGGGAGGCGGAACGAGCAGTACTTC

d_call: TRBD1
v_call: TRBV19
clone_size: .
j_call: TRBJ1-1
cdr3_aa: CASSIEDREAFF
cdr3_nt: TGTGCCAGTAGTATAGAGGACAGGGAGGCTTTCTTT

d_call: .
v_call: TRBV9
clone_size: .
j_call: TRBJ2-5
cdr3_aa: CASSVGTPGETQYF
cdr3_nt: TGTGCCAGCAGCGTCGGGACTCCGGGAGAGACCCAGTACTTC

d_call: .
v_call: TRBV3-1/TRBV3-2
clone_size: once
j_call: TRBJ2-1
cdr3_aa: CASSQDRPRSSYNEQFF
cdr3_nt: TGTGCCAGCAGCCAAGACCGGCCCCGGAGCTCCTACAATGAGCAGTTCTTC

d_call: TRBD1
v_call: TRBV5-1
clone_size: .
j_call: TRBJ1-6
cdr3_aa: CASSWGTGGAREIYNSPLHF
cdr3_nt: TGCGCCAGCAGCTGGGGGACAGGGGGCGCGAGGGAAATTTATAATTCACCCCTCCACTTT

d_call: .
v_call: TRBV12-3/TRBV12-4
clone_size: once
j_call: TRBJ2-2
cdr3_aa: CASNFLGELFF
cdr3_nt: TGTGCCAGCAATTTTCTTGGGGAGCTGTTTTTT